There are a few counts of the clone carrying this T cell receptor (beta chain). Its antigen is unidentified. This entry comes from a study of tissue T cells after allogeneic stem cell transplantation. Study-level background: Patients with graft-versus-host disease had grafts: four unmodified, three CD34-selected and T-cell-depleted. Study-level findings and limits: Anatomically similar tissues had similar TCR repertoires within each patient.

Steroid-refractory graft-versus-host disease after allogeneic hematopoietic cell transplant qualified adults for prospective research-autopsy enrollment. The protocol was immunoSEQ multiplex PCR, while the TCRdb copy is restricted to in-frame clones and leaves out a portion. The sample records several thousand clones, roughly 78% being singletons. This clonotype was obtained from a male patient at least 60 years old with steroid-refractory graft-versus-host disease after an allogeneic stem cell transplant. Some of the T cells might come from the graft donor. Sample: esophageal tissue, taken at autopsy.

The CDR3 bases are TGCGCCAGCAGCCAAGGTGCACAGGGGACACCCTCCTACGAGCAGTACTTC. Protein sequence: CASSQGAQGTPSYEQYF. The V and J genes are TRBV4-1 and TRBJ2-7, with TRBD1 matching 7 bases. CDR3 length: 17 amino acids. Germline V gives CDR1 MGHRA, CDR2 YSYEKL. The trim removed 1 base at V and 0 bases at J, leaving 9 bases unmatched.